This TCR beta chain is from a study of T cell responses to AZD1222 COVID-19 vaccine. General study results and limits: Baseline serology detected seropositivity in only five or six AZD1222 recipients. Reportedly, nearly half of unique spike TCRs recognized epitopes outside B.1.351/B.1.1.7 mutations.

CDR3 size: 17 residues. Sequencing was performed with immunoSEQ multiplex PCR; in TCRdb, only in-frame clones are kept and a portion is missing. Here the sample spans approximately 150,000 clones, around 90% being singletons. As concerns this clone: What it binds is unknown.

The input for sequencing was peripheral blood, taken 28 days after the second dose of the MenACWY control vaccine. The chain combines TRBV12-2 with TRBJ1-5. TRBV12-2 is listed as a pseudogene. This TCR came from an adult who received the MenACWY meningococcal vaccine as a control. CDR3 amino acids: CASRLAWGGTLNQPQHF. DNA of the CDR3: TGTGCAAGTCGCTTAGCGTGGGGGGGAACCCTCAATCAGCCCCAGCATTTT.